This T cell receptor beta chain came from a study of Ad26.COV2.S vaccination and SARS-CoV-2 variants. Overall study findings and caveats: CD8+ and CD4+ T cells specific for spike reportedly responded with substantial breadth after vaccination. Ad26.COV2.S recipients had broader spike-specific TCRs (P = 0.0014).

Generated by immunoSEQ multiplex PCR, the TCRdb table keeps only in-frame clones and is missing some. The profile covers some 640,000 clones, with 80% to 90% appearing a single time and over 1.3% taken by the ten largest. Treatment specified: around 19 received Ad26.COV2.S at low or high dose, single or two shots; about 5 received placebo; per-sample allocation not given. Day 63 after the first vaccine or placebo injection was the time point for sampling. Adults aged 18-55 years in Boston included the donor. The vaccine delivered Wuhan-strain SARS-CoV-2 spike through an Ad26 vector. As for this clone: What it binds is unknown.

This CDR3 spans 16 amino acids. Germline V gene sequence: CDR1 LGHDT, CDR2 YNNKEL (reference sequence). The V and J ends lost 0 bases and 7 bases, in that order; junction bases with no gene match: 5. This chain joins TRBV3-1 (or the pseudogene TRBV3-2) and TRBJ2-1; 11 bases align to TRBD2. The receptor was isolated from a person aged 18-65 years who received the Ad26.COV2.S COVID-19 vaccine or a placebo. The material was peripheral blood, obtained in a trial of Ad26.COV2.S vaccine versus placebo. In nucleotides, the CDR3 is TGTGCCAGCAGCCAAGATTGGTCTAGCGGGAGGAATGAGCAGTTCTTC. Translation gives CASSQDWSSGRNEQFF.